A single sample is the source of the 7 T cell receptor beta chains below, sequenced in a study of blood T cell repertoires in COVID-19. Profiled with immunoSEQ multiplex PCR; TCRdb holds only in-frame clones, not every one. The table has roughly 400,000 clones, more than 80% seen once; the top ten hold approximately 1.2%. The sample taken for sequencing was PBMCs or T cells enriched from blood (not recorded which). Source of these receptors: a man aged 30 to 39 who had recovered from COVID-19.

The chain couples TRBV28 to TRBJ2-1; the D gene is possibly TRBD2 (6 bases). V lost 6 bases and J lost 6, with 18 bases in between. The CDR3 has 15 amino acids. Per germline, CDR1 MDHEN and CDR2 SYDVKM. CDR3 amino acids: CASSAAGPSGNEQFF. The DNA of the CDR3 is TGTGCCAGCAGCGCGGCGGGGCCCTCTGGCAATGAGCAGTTCTTC.

The V call is TRBV5-1, the J call TRBJ2-7, with 13 bases lining up with TRBD2. The CDR3 spans 15 residues. Germline V gene data show CDR1 as SGHRS and CDR2 as YFSETQ. The V and J ends lost 4 bases and 2 bases, in that order; junction bases with no gene match: 3. CDR3 sequence: CASSPGTSGTYEQYF. In DNA, the CDR3 is TGCGCCAGCAGCCCGGGGACTAGCGGGACCTACGAGCAGTACTTC.

This clone was found a few times. The chain links TRBV3-1 (or the pseudogene TRBV3-2) to TRBJ2-7; D is unclear. Germline V gives CDR1 LGHDT, CDR2 YNNKEL (reference sequence). Deletions cut 3 bases from V and 0 bases from J, with 3 bases between. This CDR3 has 12 amino acids. CDR3 in amino acids: CASSHSSYEQYF. The CDR3 nucleotides are TGTGCCAGCAGCCACAGCTCCTACGAGCAGTACTTC.

The V gene is TRBV19, the J gene TRBJ1-2; D possibly corresponds to TRBD1 (6 bases). Germline lookup yields CDR1 LNHDA and CDR2 SQIVND (reference sequence). Deletions cut 5 bases from V and 7 bases from J, with 14 bases between. The CDR3 has 13 amino acids. The chain's CDR3 is CASSFDRIGGYTF. CDR3 in DNA: TGTGCCAGTAGTTTCGACAGGATTGGTGGCTACACCTTC.

The V call is TRBV28, the J call TRBJ1-6, with D uncertain. CDR3 length: 14 amino acids. V lost 4 bases and J 5 bases, leaving 9 bases between the germline ends. Germline CDR1 and CDR2: MDHEN and SYDVKM. The CDR3 bases are TGTGCCAGCAGTTGGGAGACGGATAATTCACCCCTCCACTTT. It specifies CASSWETDNSPLHF. Full variable domain (outside the CDR3, taken from reference TRBV28 and TRBJ1-6): DVKVTQSSRYLVKRTGEKVFLECVQDMDHENMFWYRQDPGLGLRLIYFSYDVKMKEKGDIPEGYSVSREKKERFSLILESASTNQTSMYLCASSWETDNSPLHFGNGTRLTVT.

This chain connects TRBV19 to TRBJ2-7, with 13 bases lining up with TRBD2. The CDR3 totals 16 residues. Per germline, CDR1 LNHDA and CDR2 SQIVND (reference sequence). J was trimmed by 7 bases and V by 6 bases; bases with no gene match: 12. The CDR3 DNA follows: TGTGCCAGTAGCATGGAAGGACTAGCGGGAGAACCTGAGCAGTACTTC. It codes for CASSMEGLAGEPEQYF.

The CDR3 loop reads CASSRGVGNEQFF. The DNA of the CDR3 is TGTGCCAGCAGCCGGGGGGTCGGGAATGAGCAGTTCTTC. The chain links TRBV12-3 or TRBV12-4 to TRBJ2-1, with 7 bases fitting TRBD2. This CDR3 is built from 13 residues. Trimming at V came to 6 bases and at J to 7 bases, leaving 6 bases not matched to a gene.